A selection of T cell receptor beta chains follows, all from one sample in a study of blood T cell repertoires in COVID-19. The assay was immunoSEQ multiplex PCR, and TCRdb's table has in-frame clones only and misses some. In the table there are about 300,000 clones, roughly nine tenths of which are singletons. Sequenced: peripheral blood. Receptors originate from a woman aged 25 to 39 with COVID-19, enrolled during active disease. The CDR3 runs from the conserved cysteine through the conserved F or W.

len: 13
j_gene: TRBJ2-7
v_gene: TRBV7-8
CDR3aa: CASSRDTLYEQYF

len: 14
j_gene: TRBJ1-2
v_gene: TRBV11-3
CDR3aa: CASSSPSGLDGYTF

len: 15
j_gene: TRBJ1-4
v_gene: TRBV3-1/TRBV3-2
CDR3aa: CASSQGWEGSEKLFF

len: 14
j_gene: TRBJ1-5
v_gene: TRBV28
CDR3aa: CASRNRQGYQPQHF

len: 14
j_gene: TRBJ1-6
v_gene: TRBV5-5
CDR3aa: CASSLWQGAAPLHF

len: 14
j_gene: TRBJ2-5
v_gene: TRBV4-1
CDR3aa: CASSQLADQETQYF

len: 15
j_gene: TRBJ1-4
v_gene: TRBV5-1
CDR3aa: CASSLGRGVNEKLFF

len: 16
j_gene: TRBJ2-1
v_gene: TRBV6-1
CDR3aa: CASSEQGIISYNEQFF

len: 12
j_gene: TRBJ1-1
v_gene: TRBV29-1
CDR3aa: CSVLTGSTEAFF

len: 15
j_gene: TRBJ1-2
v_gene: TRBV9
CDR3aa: CASTPGTAWSYGYTF

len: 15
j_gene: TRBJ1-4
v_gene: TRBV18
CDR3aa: CASSPPTALGEKLFF

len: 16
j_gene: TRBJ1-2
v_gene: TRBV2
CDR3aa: CASISMTLGENYGYTF

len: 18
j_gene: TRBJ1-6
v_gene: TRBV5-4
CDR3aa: CASSFGGGLWKDNSPLHF

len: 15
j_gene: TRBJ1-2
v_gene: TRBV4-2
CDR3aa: CASSQELTTTRGYTF

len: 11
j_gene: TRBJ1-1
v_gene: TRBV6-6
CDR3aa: CASRGGAEAFF

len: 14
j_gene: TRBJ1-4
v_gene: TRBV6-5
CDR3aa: CASSSTGLDEKLFF

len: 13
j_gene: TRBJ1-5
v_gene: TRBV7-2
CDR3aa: CASSLTRVQPQHF

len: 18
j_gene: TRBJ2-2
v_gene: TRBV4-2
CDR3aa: CASSQRIPGQGTTGELFF

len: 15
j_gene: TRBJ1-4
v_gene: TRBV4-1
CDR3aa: CASSQDRGQDEKLFF

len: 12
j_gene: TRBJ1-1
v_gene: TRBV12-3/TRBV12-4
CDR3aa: CASSFGFTEAFF

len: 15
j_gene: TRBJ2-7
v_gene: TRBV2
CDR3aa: CASSQDRDSSYEQYF

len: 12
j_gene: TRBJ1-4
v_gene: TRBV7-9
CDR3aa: CASSPRGEKLFF

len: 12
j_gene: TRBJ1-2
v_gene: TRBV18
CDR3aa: CASSPLGSLGTF

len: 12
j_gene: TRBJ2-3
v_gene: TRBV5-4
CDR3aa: CASSLDGLAQYF

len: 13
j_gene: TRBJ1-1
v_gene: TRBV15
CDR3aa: CATSAEGVPEAFF

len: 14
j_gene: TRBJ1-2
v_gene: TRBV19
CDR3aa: CASSIDSSNYGYTF

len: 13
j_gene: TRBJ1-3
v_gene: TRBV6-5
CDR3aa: CASSQTEGNTIYF

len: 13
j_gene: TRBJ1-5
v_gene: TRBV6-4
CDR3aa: CASSVGAGQPQHF

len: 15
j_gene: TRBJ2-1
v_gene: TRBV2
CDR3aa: CASRAGTSGNNEQFF

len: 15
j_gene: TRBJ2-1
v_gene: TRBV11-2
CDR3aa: CASSFSGGAGNEQFF

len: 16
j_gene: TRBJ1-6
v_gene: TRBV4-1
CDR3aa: CASSLSPGQLNSPLHF

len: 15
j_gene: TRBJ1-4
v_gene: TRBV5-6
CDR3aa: CASSLLQGSNEKLFF

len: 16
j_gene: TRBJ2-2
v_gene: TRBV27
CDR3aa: CASSRNRGGNTGELFF

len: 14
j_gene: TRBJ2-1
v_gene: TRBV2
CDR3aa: CASHQQGEDNEQFF

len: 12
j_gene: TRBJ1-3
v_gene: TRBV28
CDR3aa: CASQGAVDTIYF

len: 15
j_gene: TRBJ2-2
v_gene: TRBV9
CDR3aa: CASSGQGDVTGELFF

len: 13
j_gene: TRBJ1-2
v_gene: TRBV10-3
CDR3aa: CAISEGRSYGYTF

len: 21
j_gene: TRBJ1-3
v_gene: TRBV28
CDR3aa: CASRRTGTGGEFWGRGNTIYF

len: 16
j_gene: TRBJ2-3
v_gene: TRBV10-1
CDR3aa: CASSEPGLSGTDTQYF

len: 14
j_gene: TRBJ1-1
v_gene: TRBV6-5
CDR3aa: CASTEGGSNTEAFF

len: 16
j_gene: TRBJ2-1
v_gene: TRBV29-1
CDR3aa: CSVEGLFESSYNEQFF

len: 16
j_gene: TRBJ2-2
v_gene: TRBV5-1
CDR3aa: CASSRRGQGDTGELFF

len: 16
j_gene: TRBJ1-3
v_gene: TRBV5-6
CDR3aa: CASSSQGLPFGNTIYF

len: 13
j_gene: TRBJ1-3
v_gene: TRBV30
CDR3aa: CAWRVEWGNTIYF